One sample yielded the 6 T cell receptor beta chains listed below, sequenced in a study of CD8 T cells in ankylosing spondylitis. Points from the study as a whole: Within ankylosing spondylitis blood, a TCR beta motif made up of seven to nine highly homologous variants appeared to be characteristic.

MiXCR was run by TCRdb on the 5' RACE reads, yielding one entry per CDR3 protein. The table records 450,000 to 550,000 distinct CDR3 sequences, under 5.5% of them present only once. No antigens are known for them. Material: blood, either unsorted or a sorted T cell fraction (not recorded which). The source is a male donor with ankylosing spondylitis.

This clonotype was counted many times. The chain uses TRBV29-1 and TRBJ2-1; D is unresolved. V was shortened by 6 bases and J by 10 bases, with 13 bases between the two germline ends. This CDR3 spans 11 amino acids. Germline V gene data show CDR1 as SQVTM and CDR2 as ANQGSEA. In DNA, the CDR3 is TGCAGCGTCACTTCGTTCGACGAGCAGTTCTTC. Its translation is CSVTSFDEQFF.

This clonotype was counted ten times or more. This chain links TRBV5-1 with TRBJ2-2; D is unclear. This CDR3 comprises 13 residues. Germline V gene lookup returns CDR1 SGHRS and CDR2 YFSETQ. V shed 4 bases and J shed 6 bases, with 10 bases lying between them. CDR3 DNA: TGCGCCAGCAGCGCTGGGAAGGCCGGGGAGCTGTTTTTT. This codes for CASSAGKAGELFF.

This clonotype occurred many times. The V call is TRBV12-3 or TRBV12-4, the J call TRBJ2-1, with a possible D match to TRBD1 (6 bases). The CDR3 has 14 amino acids. V was pared by 3 bases and J by 8 bases, with 14 bases between. The CDR3 region is CASSFQSGVDEQFF. The CDR3 region has the DNA TGTGCCAGCAGTTTTCAGTCAGGGGTGGATGAGCAGTTCTTC.

In this sample, this clonotype turned up a few times. The chain is built from TRBV2 and TRBJ2-2; D gene uncertain. The CDR3 loop spans 16 amino acids. CDR1 SNHLY and CDR2 FYNNEI come from the germline V gene. V shed 5 bases and J shed 0 bases, with 13 bases lying between them. The CDR3 loop reads CASSTYGPTNTGELFF. The CDR3, as DNA: TGTGCCAGCAGTACCTACGGACCGACGAACACCGGGGAGCTGTTTTTT.

The rearrangement joins TRBV7-2 to TRBJ2-3, with a weak D call TRBD2 (5 bases). Trimming stripped 6 bases from V and 15 bases from J, with 19 bases between. Germline V lookup: CDR1 SGHTA, CDR2 FQGNSA. This CDR3 spans 12 amino acids. The CDR3 DNA follows: TGTGCCAGCAGTCAGAGCTGGCTAGCTCCATATTTT. It codes for CASSQSWLAPYF.

This clonotype appeared a single time. This may be a read error: a much more frequent sequence differs by one nucleotide. The V gene is TRBV29-1, the J gene TRBJ2-7; possibly TRBD2 for D (6 bases). The CDR3 consists of 12 residues. The germline V gene encodes CDR1 SQVTM and CDR2 ANQGSEA. As DNA, the CDR3 is TGCAGCATTGAAGATGGACTACAAGAGCAGTACTTC. Protein: CSIEDGLQEQYF.